Each of the 30 T cell receptor beta chains below was sequenced from the same sample in a study of blood T cell repertoires in COVID-19. Assay: immunoSEQ multiplex PCR; the TCRdb copy retains only in-frame clones and omits some. The sample yields around 270,000 clones, 70% to 90% seen once. Sequencing was performed on peripheral blood. These receptors came from a woman aged 55-69 years with COVID-19, enrolled during active disease.

The J gene is TRBJ1-1, the V gene TRBV5-4; D might be TRBD1 (6 bases). Looked up from germline, CDR1 is SGHNT and CDR2 is YYREEE (reference sequence). The CDR3 has 15 residues. Trimming stripped 4 bases from V and 2 bases from J, with 15 bases between. The CDR3 sequence: CASSRADSRNTEAFF. In nucleotides, the CDR3 is TGTGCCAGCAGCCGAGCGGACAGTAGAAACACTGAAGCTTTCTTT.

Written as DNA, the CDR3 is TGTGCCAGCAGTCCCGACAGGTACTACGAGCAGTACTTC. The encoded protein is CASSPDRYYEQYF. This chain connects TRBV28 to TRBJ2-7; possibly TRBD1 for D (6 bases). V lost 5 bases, J lost 3 bases, and 11 bases lay in between. Germline loops: CDR1 MDHEN, CDR2 SYDVKM. The CDR3 has 13 residues.

The chain has TRBV30 and TRBJ2-1; TRBD1 is a possible D gene (6 bases). The germline V and J ends were trimmed by 1 base and 11 bases, with 12 bases remaining between them. Germline CDR1 and CDR2: GTSNPN and SVGIG (reference sequence). The CDR3 is made up of 12 amino acids. The CDR3 DNA sequence: TGTGCCTGGAGTGAAGTCAGGGGTAAGCAGTTCTTC. Protein sequence: CAWSEVRGKQFF. The entire variable domain, with the rest obtained from reference TRBV30 and TRBJ2-1, is as follows: SQTIHQWPATLVQPVGSPLSLECTVEGTSNPNLYWYRQAAGRGLQLLFYSVGIGQISSEVPQNLSASRPQDRQFILSSKKLLLSDSGFYLCAWSEVRGKQFFGPGTRLTVL.

CDR3 sequence: CASSSTSFPDNEQFF. The CDR3 nucleotides read TGTGCCAGCAGCTCGACTAGTTTCCCGGACAATGAGCAGTTCTTC. The chain uses TRBV7-8 and TRBJ2-1, with TRBD2 as a possible D gene (6 bases). The length of the CDR3 is 15 residues. From germline, CDR1 is SGHVS and CDR2 FQNEAQ. Between the trimmed V and J ends, which lost 4 bases and 5 bases, there was a span of 15 bases. The whole variable domain, filled in from reference TRBV7-8 and TRBJ2-1, reads GAGVSQSPRYKVAKRGQDVALRCDPISGHVSLFWYQQALGQGPEFLTYFQNEAQLDKSGLPSDRFFAERPEGSVSTLKIQRTQQEDSAVYLCASSSTSFPDNEQFFGPGTRLTVL.

The gene calls are TRBV10-3 and TRBJ2-3, with 9 nucleotides matching TRBD1. V shed 7 bases, J shed 5 bases, and the junction held 7 bases outside the gene matches. Germline assignment: CDR1 ENHRY and CDR2 SYGVKD. The CDR3 sequence is 14 residues long. The CDR3, as DNA: TGTGCCATCACGAGGACAGGGGAAGTAGATACGCAGTATTTT. Protein: CAITRTGEVDTQYF.

This chain links TRBV11-2 with TRBJ2-1; TRBD2 matches 13 bases. V lost 5 bases to trimming and J lost 8 bases; unmatched junction nucleotides: 9. The CDR3 length is 16 residues. In germline, CDR1 is SGHAT, CDR2 FQNNGV. Here the CDR3 DNA reads TGTGCCAGCAGCCCGCCGGGACTAGCGGGAAGTTATGAGCAGTTCTTC. Translating it yields CASSPPGLAGSYEQFF.

V and J are TRBV11-2 and TRBJ2-7, with TRBD1 as a possible D gene (6 bases). The CDR3 extends over 14 amino acids. Between the trimmed V and J ends, which lost 2 bases and 6 bases, there was a span of 14 bases. Looked up from germline, CDR1 is SGHAT and CDR2 is FQNNGV. CDR3 sequence reads: CASSLNRDKGEQYF. CDR3 nucleotides: TGTGCCAGCAGCTTAAACCGGGACAAGGGCGAGCAGTACTTC.

V and J are TRBV27 and TRBJ2-1, with D perhaps TRBD2 (6 bases). Trimming removed 2 bases at V and 4 bases at J, with 18 bases between. The CDR3 covers 17 residues. Germline CDR1 MNHEY, CDR2 SMNVEV (reference sequence). The CDR3 DNA is TGTGCCAGCAGTTTACGACTAGTAGTTCAGGAGTACAATGAGCAGTTCTTC. The encoded protein is CASSLRLVVQEYNEQFF.

This chain joins TRBV9 and TRBJ2-7; TRBD1 matches 7 bases. The germline CDR1 and CDR2 sequences are SGDLS and YYNGEE. The V gene end was trimmed by 4 bases and the J gene end by 5 bases; junction bases not matched to a gene: 9. The CDR3 sequence is 14 residues long. CDR3: CASSMGQSPHEQYF. As DNA, the CDR3 is TGTGCCAGCAGCATGGGACAGAGCCCCCACGAGCAGTACTTC.

The chain carries TRBV5-4 and TRBJ1-2; D gene unclear. Germline CDR1 and CDR2: SGHNT and YYREEE (reference sequence). This CDR3 has 12 amino acids. V gave up 1 base and J gave up 5 bases, with 6 bases separating them. The CDR3: CASSLRTYGYTF. The CDR3 DNA reads as TGTGCCAGCAGCTTGAGGACTTATGGCTACACCTTC.

V is TRBV11-3 and J is TRBJ1-1; D call uncertain. From germline, CDR1 is SGHNT and CDR2 YENEEA. CDR3 length: 15 residues. V lost 7 bases and J 2 bases, leaving 17 bases between the germline ends. In DNA form, the CDR3 reads TGTGCCAGCACTCCCGGTCGAGGTCATAACACTGAAGCTTTCTTT. It codes for CASTPGRGHNTEAFF.

J is TRBJ2-5 and V is TRBV5-5, with D unresolved. Germline CDR1 is SGHKS and CDR2 is YYEKEE (reference sequence). The V end was cut by 0 bases, the J end by 1 base, with 13 bases between. The CDR3 is made up of 16 amino acids. The CDR3 sequence: CASSLDFAIGQETQYF. The CDR3 nucleotides read TGTGCCAGCAGCTTGGACTTCGCTATTGGCCAAGAGACCCAGTACTTC. The full variable domain, in which reference TRBV5-5 and TRBJ2-5 provide the parts outside the CDR3, is DAGVTQSPTHLIKTRGQQVTLRCSPISGHKSVSWYQQVLGQGPQFIFQYYEKEERGRGNFPDRFSARQFPNYSSELNVNALLLGDSALYLCASSLDFAIGQETQYFGPGTRLLVL.

The chain recombines TRBV3-1 (or the pseudogene TRBV3-2) with TRBJ1-1; 11 bases match TRBD1. The CDR3 extends over 15 amino acids. Looked up from germline, CDR1 is LGHDT and CDR2 is YNNKEL (reference sequence). The J segment lost 4 bases and the V segment lost 4 bases, leaving 5 bases of the junction unmatched. CDR3: CASSRDRGYGTEAFF. CDR3 in DNA: TGTGCCAGCAGCCGGGACAGGGGGTACGGCACTGAAGCTTTCTTT.

This chain connects TRBV28 to TRBJ2-5; D not certain. Deletions cut 8 bases from V and 5 bases from J, with 9 bases between. Germline lookup yields CDR1 MDHEN and CDR2 SYDVKM. The CDR3 sequence is 11 residues long. The CDR3 nucleotides are TGTGCCAGCGCCCAACGGGAGACCCAGTACTTC. This encodes CASAQRETQYF.

Only one count was recorded for this clone. The chain is built from TRBV10-2 and TRBJ2-1; 9 positions match TRBD2. Germline CDR1 reads WSHSY; CDR2 reads SAAADI. V was clipped by 3 bases and J by 9 bases; unmatched bases: 9. The length of the CDR3 is 15 residues. The CDR3 DNA follows: TGCGCCAGCAGTGATCCGGGACTAGCATTGGTTGAGCAGTTCTTC. Its translation: CASSDPGLALVEQFF.

This clone appeared once. V usage is TRBV12-5 and J usage is TRBJ1-3, with 9 positions matching TRBD1. V was clipped by 0 bases and J by 1 base; unmatched bases: 10. Germline V gene sequence: CDR1 LGHNT, CDR2 FRNRAP. The length of the CDR3 is 19 residues. The CDR3, as DNA: TGTGCTAGTGGTTTGGTATTAGGACAGGGGTTGTTATCTGGAAACACCATATATTTT. It translates to CASGLVLGQGLLSGNTIYF.

The chain joins TRBV5-4 to TRBJ2-1; 9 nucleotides line up with TRBD2. Losses at the gene ends were 2 bases for V and 7 bases for J; bases not matched to a gene: 13. The CDR3 spans 17 residues. Germline CDR1 and CDR2: SGHNT and YYREEE (reference sequence). This chain's CDR3 is CASSLSSGSTVWNEQFF. The CDR3 DNA sequence: TGTGCCAGCAGCTTAAGTAGCGGGAGCACAGTTTGGAATGAGCAGTTCTTC.

The J gene is TRBJ1-6, the V gene TRBV7-9, with TRBD1 as a possible D gene (5 bases). Germline V lookup: CDR1 SEHNR, CDR2 FQNEAQ (reference sequence). The CDR3 spans 14 residues. Trimming removed 3 bases from V and 7 bases from J, with 10 bases in between. CDR3 protein: CASSFGRANSPLHF. The CDR3 DNA reads as TGTGCCAGCAGCTTTGGCAGGGCCAATTCACCCCTCCACTTT.

The V and J genes are TRBV9 and TRBJ2-5; 7 nucleotides match TRBD1. The CDR3 is 15 amino acids. Germline V gene sequence: CDR1 SGDLS, CDR2 YYNGEE. With 4 bases clipped from V and 1 base from J, the junction kept 7 bases outside the gene matches. CDR3 nucleotide sequence: TGTGCCAGCAGCCCCCGTCGGGACAGCCAAGAGACCCAGTACTTC. This translates into CASSPRRDSQETQYF.

This rearrangement joins TRBV24-1 to TRBJ2-2; 10 nucleotides align to TRBD2. CDR3 length equals 16 residues. CDR1 and CDR2 from the germline V gene are KGHDR and SFDVKD. V was clipped by 4 bases and J by 8 bases; unmatched bases: 9. The CDR3 region is CATSDPGLAVRGELFF. Here the CDR3 DNA reads TGTGCCACCAGTGACCCCGGACTAGCGGTTCGAGGGGAGCTGTTTTTT.

The chain combines TRBV6-5 with TRBJ2-1, with D possibly TRBD1 on 6 matching bases. V lost 6 bases and J 3 bases, leaving 12 bases between the germline ends. Germline-derived CDR1 and CDR2 are MNHEY and SVGAGI. The length of the CDR3 is 14 residues. The CDR3 DNA reads as TGTGCCAGCAGCAGCAGGGGCGGCTACAATGAGCAGTTCTTC. Translating gives CASSSRGGYNEQFF.

In this sample, this clone turned up a few times. The J gene is TRBJ1-5, the V gene TRBV18; no clear D. Trimming left V 3 bases short and J 4 bases short, with 16 bases between. Germline V gene data show CDR1 as KGHSH and CDR2 as LQKENI. This CDR3 comprises 16 residues. In DNA form, the CDR3 reads TGTGCCAGCTCACCCATGGGCTCGGGGTCAAATCAGCCCCAGCATTTT. Its protein is CASSPMGSGSNQPQHF. Complete variable domain (other parts from reference TRBV18 and TRBJ1-5): NAGVMQNPRHLVRRRGQEARLRCSPMKGHSHVYWYRQLPEEGLKFMVYLQKENIIDESGMPKERFSAEFPKEGPSILRIQQVVRGDSAAYFCASSPMGSGSNQPQHFGDGTRLSIL.

As to this clone: Distinct nucleotide sequences in the sample also encode this CDR3. V gene TRBV9 combines with J gene TRBJ2-5, with 7 bases lining up with TRBD2. CDR1 is SGDLS, CDR2 YYNGEE, per germline. The CDR3 consists of 14 residues. The trim removed 2 bases at V and 2 bases at J, leaving 3 bases unmatched. This CDR3 reads CASSVSGQQETQYF. Written as DNA, the CDR3 is TGTGCCAGCAGCGTTAGCGGGCAGCAAGAGACCCAGTACTTC.

This clone was found once. J is TRBJ2-4 and V is TRBV4-1; D may be TRBD1 (6 bases). Between the trimmed V and J ends, which lost 0 bases and 12 bases, there was a span of 18 bases. Germline CDR1 is MGHRA and CDR2 is YSYEKL. The CDR3 is made up of 15 amino acids. The CDR3 DNA follows: TGCGCCAGCAGCCAAGAGGGGACCCAACTAGGGGGTCAGTACTTC. The encoded protein is CASSQEGTQLGGQYF.

The rearrangement joins TRBV4-1 to TRBJ2-7; no clear D. This CDR3 has 14 amino acids. The ends were cut back, 1 base at V and 3 bases at J, with 10 bases in the middle. The germline CDR1 and CDR2 sequences are MGHRA and YSYEKL. The CDR3 is CASSQGSADYEQYF. In nucleotides, the CDR3 is TGCGCCAGCAGCCAAGGTTCGGCGGACTACGAGCAGTACTTC.

This rearrangement joins TRBV2 to TRBJ2-7; 9 bases are a match to TRBD1. Trimming took 5 bases from V and 3 from J; bases not matched to a gene: 17. Germline V gives CDR1 SNHLY, CDR2 FYNNEI. The CDR3 contains 18 residues. The CDR3 DNA follows: TGTGCCAGCAGTAGTGTTGCCGTTGGGACAGGGTCCATCTACGAGCAGTACTTC. It yields the protein CASSSVAVGTGSIYEQYF.

The rearrangement joins TRBV6-1 to TRBJ1-5; D not certain. Trimming left V 2 bases short and J 7 bases short, with 6 bases between. This CDR3 has 12 residues. CDR1 is MNHNS, CDR2 SASEGT, per germline. Here the CDR3 reads CASSEPRQPQHF. Here the CDR3 DNA reads TGTGCCAGCAGTGAACCGCGACAGCCCCAGCATTTT.

The V call is TRBV30, the J call TRBJ2-4; 7 nucleotides line up with TRBD1. The V gene's germline CDR1 is GTSNPN and CDR2 SVGIG (reference sequence). The CDR3 totals 14 residues. V gave up 0 bases and J gave up 1 base; unmatched junction bases: 0. The CDR3 sequence is CAWSVQGAKNIQYF. DNA for the CDR3: TGTGCCTGGAGTGTACAGGGGGCCAAAAACATTCAGTACTTC.

This clone was observed a single time. The chain has TRBV20-1 and TRBJ1-2; 10 nucleotides match TRBD1. CDR3 length: 15 residues. Germline trimming cut 3 bases from V and 3 bases from J; bases unmatched to any gene: 7. The germline CDR1 and CDR2 sequences are DFQATT and SNEGSKA (reference sequence). The CDR3 DNA follows: TGCAGTGCTAGTTCGGGACAGGGGAGAGACTATGGCTACACCTTC. Translation: CSASSGQGRDYGYTF.

The genes are TRBV4-3 and TRBJ2-3, with unresolved D. Germline lookup yields CDR1 LGHNA and CDR2 YSLEER. The V and J ends lost 1 base and 7 bases respectively, with 12 bases between them. This CDR3 has 14 residues. The DNA of the CDR3 is TGCGCCAGCAGCCAAGTTGGGCTCCTCCATACGCAGTATTTT. Translated, it gives CASSQVGLLHTQYF.